The 9 T cell receptor beta chains in this list originate from one sample, sequenced in a study of blood T cell repertoires in COVID-19. The method was immunoSEQ multiplex PCR; TCRdb's version includes in-frame clones alone and lacks a portion of them. The table includes 210,000 or so clones, 80% to 90% detected once. Sequenced input: peripheral blood. The origin of the receptors is a man aged 30 to 39 with COVID-19, enrolled during active disease.

This rearrangement joins TRBV6-2 or TRBV6-3 to TRBJ2-3; D is uncertain. The CDR3 runs 15 residues. Between the trimmed V and J ends, which lost 2 bases and 4 bases, there was a span of 13 bases. CDR1 is MNHEY, CDR2 SVGEGT, per germline. CDR3 coding DNA: TGTGCCAGCAGTTACGTACATGGCCTCGCAGATACGCAGTATTTT. This codes for CASSYVHGLADTQYF.

The genes are TRBV7-3 and TRBJ1-1; D is uncertain. CDR1 is SGHTA, CDR2 FQGTGA, per germline. CDR3 length: 13 residues. The V and J ends lost 2 bases and 4 bases respectively, with 8 bases between them. The CDR3 sequence is CASSLAVSTEAFF. The CDR3 DNA sequence: TGTGCCAGCAGCTTAGCAGTGTCCACTGAAGCTTTCTTT.

This clone has only one observation. The chain has TRBV19 and TRBJ1-6, with D possibly TRBD1 on 6 matching bases. The V end was cut by 7 bases, the J end by 9 bases, with 19 bases between. The CDR3 has 15 residues. Germline V CDR1 and CDR2: LNHDA, SQIVND (reference sequence). The CDR3 loop reads CASTEGGALRSPLHF. In DNA form, the CDR3 reads TGTGCCAGTACCGAGGGGGGGGCGCTTCGTTCACCCCTCCACTTT.

The chain links TRBV27 to TRBJ2-4, with D possibly being TRBD2 (6 bases). From germline, CDR1 is MNHEY and CDR2 SMNVEV (reference sequence). The CDR3 sequence is 15 residues long. V was shortened by 6 bases and J by 3 bases, with 15 bases between the two germline ends. The DNA for the CDR3 is TGTGCCAGCAGCGACCCCGGAGGGGTCAAAAACATTCAGTACTTC. Translation: CASSDPGGVKNIQYF.

This rearrangement joins TRBV7-9 to TRBJ1-2; weak D call: TRBD1 (5 bases). This CDR3 spans 13 amino acids. CDR1 SEHNR and CDR2 FQNEAQ come from the germline V gene (reference sequence). Trimming shortened V by 3 bases and J by 4 bases, and 9 bases separated the two germline ends. The CDR3 spells CASSFEGAYGYTF. CDR3 DNA: TGTGCCAGCAGCTTCGAAGGGGCCTATGGCTACACCTTC.

This rearrangement joins TRBV10-3 to TRBJ1-6; the D gene is possibly TRBD1 (5 bases). Germline CDR1 ENHRY, CDR2 SYGVKD. The V end lost 2 bases, the J end lost 7 bases, and 18 bases lay between the germline ends. The CDR3 covers 17 residues. In nucleotides, the CDR3 is TGTGCCATCAGTGAGAACGGGTCGGGGGAAGGGAATTCACCCCTCCACTTT. Translation gives CAISENGSGEGNSPLHF.

This clone occurred a few times. This chain links TRBV7-2 with TRBJ2-7, with 7 positions matching TRBD1. This CDR3 region has 14 residues. Germline V gene sequence: CDR1 SGHTA, CDR2 FQGNSA. V was clipped by 6 bases and J by 6 bases; unmatched bases: 11. DNA of the CDR3: TGTGCCAGCAGGAGTACAGGGGCGAGGGCCGAGCAGTACTTC. Protein product: CASRSTGARAEQYF.

This chain joins TRBV18 and TRBJ2-7; 9 bases agree with TRBD1. The CDR3 length is 18 residues. The germline CDR1 and CDR2 sequences are KGHSH and LQKENI. Unmatched junction bases numbered 12, after V lost 2 bases and J lost 1 base. CDR3 protein: CASSPSNLDRGQSYEQYF. CDR3 coding DNA: TGTGCCAGCTCACCATCGAATCTGGACAGGGGCCAGTCCTACGAGCAGTACTTC. Based on the CDR3 plus reference TRBV18 and TRBJ2-7, the full variable domain is NAGVMQNPRHLVRRRGQEARLRCSPMKGHSHVYWYRQLPEEGLKFMVYLQKENIIDESGMPKERFSAEFPKEGPSILRIQQVVRGDSAAYFCASSPSNLDRGQSYEQYFGPGTRLTVT.

The genes are TRBV10-1 and TRBJ2-7, with 9 bases identical to TRBD2. Per germline, CDR1 WNHNN and CDR2 SYGVQD (reference sequence). The V and J ends lost 4 bases and 3 bases, in that order; junction bases with no gene match: 4. The CDR3 has 14 residues. CDR3 protein: CASSVGSGSYEQYF. Here the CDR3 DNA reads TGCGCCAGCAGTGTTGGTAGCGGGAGCTACGAGCAGTACTTC.